This TCR beta chain emerged from a study of graft-versus-host responses after intestinal transplantation. For the study at large: Recipients across the board were started on anti-thymocyte globulin induction, then kept on tacrolimus and steroids for about 3 years.

General study points: GvH clones surfaced in recipient marrow, some emerging earlier in ileum or blood. Early post-transplant HvG declines showed an association with peak circulating GvH clone levels. The presence of high graft-versus-host to host-versus-graft clonal ratios in allografts characterized patients with graft-donor T cell macrochimerism.

In its sample, this clone was seen once. Its antigen remains unidentified. The CDR3 has 12 amino acids. The germline CDR1 and CDR2 sequences are MGHRA and YSYEKL. The ends were cut back, 5 bases at V and 7 bases at J, with 11 bases in the middle. Data came from immunoSEQ multiplex PCR; TCRdb stores just in-frame clones and leaves some out. The sample carries fewer than 130,000 clones, 93% recorded once. The TCR originated in a human donor who received an intestinal transplant. The J gene is TRBJ2-5, the V gene TRBV4-1; no reliable D call. The sample in question was unstimulated CD8+ T cells sorted from spleen or lymph node cells, obtained before intestinal transplant. CDR3 amino acids: CASSGSVGTQYF. CDR3 nucleotide sequence: TGCGCCAGCAGCGGGTCAGTGGGGACCCAGTACTTC.